This T cell receptor beta chain was observed in a study of control samples from healthy donors and cancer patients (dated by TCRdb to between 2020 and 2021). Library preparation employed the immunoSEQ multiplex PCR assay. TCRdb took over this immuneACCESS table, retaining in-frame rearrangements with V and J assigned. Such tables are incomplete; in checked studies, under half of the missing clones stem from an unresolved V gene, and the remainder is unexplained. The sample has some 70,000 clones on record, more than 75% of them singletons. Of the sample, about 3% falls within the top ten clones. This clone occurred a few times. Its antigen is currently not known. Base qualities are not recorded, but no much larger clone differs from it by a single base. The sample taken for sequencing was PBMCs. The sequence was obtained from a woman between 50 and 59 years old with lung cancer.

The DNA sequence reads TGTGCCAGCAGCTCACTACAGGGGGCCGGGGAGCTGTTTTTT. Its product reads: CASSSLQGAGELFF. The chain was built from TRBV7-3 and TRBJ2-2; 8 of the junction bases match TRBD1. Unmatched junction bases come to 4, with V trimmed by 4 bases and J by 6 bases. CDR3 length: 14 amino acids, cysteine to phenylalanine. Left in the record is the CDR3 DNA by itself, 42 bases read in frame from the first base. From a lookup of the germline V gene, CDR1 and CDR2 are SGHTA and FQGTGA. The variable domain in full, with residues beyond the CDR3 obtained from the reference TRBV7-3 and TRBJ2-2 genes, is GAGVSQTPSNKVTEKGKYVELRCDPISGHTALYWYRQSLGQGPEFLIYFQGTGAADDSGLPNDRFFAVRPEGSVSTLKIQRTERGDSAVYLCASSSLQGAGELFFGEGSRLTVL.